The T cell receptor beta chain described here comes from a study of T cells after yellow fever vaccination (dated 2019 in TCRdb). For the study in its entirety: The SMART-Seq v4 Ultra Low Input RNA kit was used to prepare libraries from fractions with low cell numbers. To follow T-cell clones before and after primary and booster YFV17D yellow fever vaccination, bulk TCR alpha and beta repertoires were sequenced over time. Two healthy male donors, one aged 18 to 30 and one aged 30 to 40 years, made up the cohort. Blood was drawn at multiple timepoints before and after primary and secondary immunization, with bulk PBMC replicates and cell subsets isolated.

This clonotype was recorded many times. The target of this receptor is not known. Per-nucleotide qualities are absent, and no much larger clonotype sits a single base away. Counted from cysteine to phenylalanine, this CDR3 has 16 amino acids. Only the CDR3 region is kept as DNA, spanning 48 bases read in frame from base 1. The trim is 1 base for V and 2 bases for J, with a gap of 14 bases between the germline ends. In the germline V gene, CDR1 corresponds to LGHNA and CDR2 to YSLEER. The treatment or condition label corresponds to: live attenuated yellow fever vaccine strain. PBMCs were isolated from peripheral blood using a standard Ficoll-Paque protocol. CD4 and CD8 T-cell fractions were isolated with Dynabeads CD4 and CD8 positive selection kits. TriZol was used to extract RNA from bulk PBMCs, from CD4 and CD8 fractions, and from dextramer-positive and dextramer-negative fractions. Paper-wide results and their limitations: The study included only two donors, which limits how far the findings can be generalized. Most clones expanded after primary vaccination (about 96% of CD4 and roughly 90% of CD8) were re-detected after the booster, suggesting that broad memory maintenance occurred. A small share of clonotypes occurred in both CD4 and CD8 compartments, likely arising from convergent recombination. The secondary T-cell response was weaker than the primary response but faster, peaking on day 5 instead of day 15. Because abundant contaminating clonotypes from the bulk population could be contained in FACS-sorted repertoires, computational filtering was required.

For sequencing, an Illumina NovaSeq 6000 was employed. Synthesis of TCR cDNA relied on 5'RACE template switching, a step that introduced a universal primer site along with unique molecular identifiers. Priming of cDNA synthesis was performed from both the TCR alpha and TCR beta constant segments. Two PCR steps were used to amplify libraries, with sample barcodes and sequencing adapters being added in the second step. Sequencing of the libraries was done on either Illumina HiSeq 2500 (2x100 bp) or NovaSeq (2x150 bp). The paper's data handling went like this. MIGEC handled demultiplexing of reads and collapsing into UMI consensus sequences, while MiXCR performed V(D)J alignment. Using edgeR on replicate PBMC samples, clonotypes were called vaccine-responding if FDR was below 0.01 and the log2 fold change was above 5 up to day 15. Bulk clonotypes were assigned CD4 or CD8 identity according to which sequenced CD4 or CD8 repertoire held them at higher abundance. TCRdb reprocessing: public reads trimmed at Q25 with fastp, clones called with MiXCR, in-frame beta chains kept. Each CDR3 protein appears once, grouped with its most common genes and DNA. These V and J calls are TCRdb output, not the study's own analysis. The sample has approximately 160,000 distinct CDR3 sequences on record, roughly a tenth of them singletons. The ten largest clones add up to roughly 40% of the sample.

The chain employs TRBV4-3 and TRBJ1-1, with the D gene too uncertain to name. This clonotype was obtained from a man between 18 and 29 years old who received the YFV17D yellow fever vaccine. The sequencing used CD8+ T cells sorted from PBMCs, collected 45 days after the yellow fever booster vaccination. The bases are TGCGCCAGCAGCCAAGTCTTTAGGGAGGCCAACACTGAAGCTTTCTTT. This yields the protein CASSQVFREANTEAFF.